These 18 T cell receptor beta chains share one sample of origin, sequenced in a study of beta chain features in type 1 diabetes. The isolated RNA, all of it, was reverse transcribed, so expressed TCRB transcripts were what got sequenced. This table comes from immunoSEQ multiplex PCR, and its TCRdb copy is limited to in-frame clones, with some not included. This table has 310,000 or so clones, 11% appearing once. Specimen: naive CD4+ T cells from blood. The receptors here all came from a woman aged 25 to 39 in good health.

This clone showed up just a few times. The chain uses TRBV15 and TRBJ2-1, with 11 bases identical to TRBD2. V shed 2 bases, J shed 3 bases, and the junction held 9 bases outside the gene matches. The CDR3 length is 18 residues. CDR1 is LNHNV, CDR2 YYDKDF, per germline (reference sequence). This CDR3 is CATSRKVSGRAFYNEQFF. CDR3 nucleotides: TGTGCCACCAGCAGAAAGGTTAGCGGGAGGGCCTTCTACAATGAGCAGTTCTTC.

This clone was detected only a few times. The gene calls are TRBV30 and TRBJ2-7; TRBD2 aligns across 11 bases. The CDR3 length is 14 residues. CDR1 and CDR2 from the germline V gene are GTSNPN and SVGIG (reference sequence). The trim removed 3 bases at V and 6 bases at J, leaving 7 bases unmatched. The DNA of the CDR3 is TGTGCCTGGAGGCTAGCGGGAGGAGGGGCCGAGCAGTACTTC. The encoded protein is CAWRLAGGGAEQYF. Full variable domain (outside the CDR3, taken from reference TRBV30 and TRBJ2-7): SQTIHQWPATLVQPVGSPLSLECTVEGTSNPNLYWYRQAAGRGLQLLFYSVGIGQISSEVPQNLSASRPQDRQFILSSKKLLLSDSGFYLCAWRLAGGGAEQYFGPGTRLTVT.

This chain links TRBV7-6 with TRBJ2-7, with D maybe TRBD1 (6 bases). The CDR3 extends over 15 amino acids. Germline CDR1 is SGHVS and CDR2 is FNYEAQ. V was trimmed by 1 base and J by 4 bases, leaving 14 bases between them. This CDR3 reads CASSLVRERGYEQYF. In DNA, the CDR3 is TGTGCCAGCAGCTTAGTTAGGGAGAGGGGGTACGAGCAGTACTTC.

This clone was observed a handful of times. This chain links TRBV19 with TRBJ2-5; D is possibly TRBD2 (5 bases). The V and J ends lost 1 base and 3 bases respectively, with 9 bases between them. The CDR3 covers 14 residues. Germline CDR1 is LNHDA and CDR2 is SQIVND (reference sequence). The CDR3 coding sequence is TGTGCCAGTAGTATAGGAAGTAGCGAAGAGACCCAGTACTTC. Translation gives CASSIGSSEETQYF.

In this sample, this clone turned up a few times. The chain recombines TRBV5-1 with TRBJ1-1; TRBD1 matches 7 bases. Germline CDR1 is SGHRS and CDR2 is YFSETQ. The CDR3 is made up of 15 amino acids. The junction had 6 bases not matched to a gene; V was cut back by 3 bases and J by 1 base. CDR3 region: CASSWGDRANTEAFF. The CDR3 region has the DNA TGCGCCAGCAGCTGGGGGGACAGAGCGAACACTGAAGCTTTCTTT.

Only a few counts were recorded for this clone. The rearrangement uses TRBV5-6 and TRBJ2-3; the match to TRBD1 covers 7 bases. The V gene end was trimmed by 1 base and the J gene end by 5 bases; junction bases not matched to a gene: 10. In germline, CDR1 is SGHDT, CDR2 YYEEEE. This CDR3 spans 16 amino acids. The CDR3 region has the DNA TGTGCCAGCAGCTTGTCACAGGGGCCCACGGTAGATACGCAGTATTTT. Translated: CASSLSQGPTVDTQYF.

There are a few counts of this clone. J is TRBJ2-7 and V is TRBV25-1; 9 nucleotides agree with TRBD1. V shed 3 bases, J shed 3 bases, and the junction held 3 bases outside the gene matches. CDR3 size: 14 residues. The germline gives CDR1 MGHDK, CDR2 SYGVNS. CDR3 loop: CASSESGQGYEQYF. The CDR3 region has the DNA TGTGCCAGCAGTGAGTCGGGACAGGGCTACGAGCAGTACTTC.

The rearrangement links TRBV25-1 to TRBJ2-1, with TRBD2 identical over 10 bases. Germline V gene lookup returns CDR1 MGHDK and CDR2 SYGVNS. CDR3 length equals 16 residues. V trimming: 9 bases; J trimming: 7 bases; junction bases outside the gene matches: 15. CDR3: CASQAGGPPQDNEQFF. CDR3 bases: TGTGCCAGTCAAGCGGGAGGGCCGCCGCAGGATAATGAGCAGTTCTTC.

The chain uses TRBV7-9 and TRBJ2-1; TRBD2 matches 14 bases. Germline loops: CDR1 SEHNR, CDR2 FQNEAQ (reference sequence). Trimming removed 6 bases from V and 2 bases from J; junction bases left unmatched: 3. There are 16 residues in the CDR3. The DNA for the CDR3 is TGTGCCAGCAGGGGACTAGCGGGAGATCCCTACAATGAGCAGTTCTTC. Its protein is CASRGLAGDPYNEQFF.

The sample holds a few counts of this clone. V and J are TRBV27 and TRBJ2-5; TRBD1 agrees at 7 bases. Germline CDR1 reads MNHEY; CDR2 reads SMNVEV (reference sequence). V lost 4 bases and J lost 3; bases outside the gene matches: 11. The CDR3 contains 16 residues. DNA of the CDR3: TGTGCCAGCAGTTCCCTCCCCCGGACAGGCGAAGAGACCCAGTACTTC. It translates to CASSSLPRTGEETQYF.

This clone was counted a few times. V and J are TRBV6-5 and TRBJ1-2; perhaps TRBD1 as D (6 bases). The CDR3 sequence is 14 residues long. Per the germline V gene, CDR1 is MNHEY and CDR2 is SVGAGI. V was trimmed by 2 bases and J by 4 bases, leaving 11 bases between them. The CDR3: CASSYRTASYGYTF. Written as DNA, the CDR3 is TGTGCCAGCAGTTACCGGACAGCGAGCTATGGCTACACCTTC.

The table lists this clone with a few counts. The chain joins TRBV6-5 to TRBJ1-1; 9 bases are shared with TRBD1. J gave up 4 bases and V 6 bases, and 6 bases lay outside the gene matches. The length of the CDR3 is 14 residues. Germline CDR1 MNHEY, CDR2 SVGAGI. In DNA, the CDR3 is TGTGCCAGCAGACCGGGACAGGGATCCACTGAAGCTTTCTTT. It encodes CASRPGQGSTEAFF.

The chain carries TRBV7-2 and TRBJ2-5; D is possibly TRBD1 (6 bases). Germline V lookup: CDR1 SGHTA, CDR2 FQGNSA. CDR3 length: 14 residues. Between the trimmed V and J ends, which lost 5 bases and 5 bases, there was a span of 15 bases. The CDR3 DNA follows: TGTGCCAGCAGCCGCGATCAGGGGTATGAGACCCAGTACTTC. Residues: CASSRDQGYETQYF.

Comments on this clone: The sample carries other DNA sequences with the same CDR3. V usage is TRBV7-2 and J usage is TRBJ2-2; 8 bases align to TRBD2. The germline V gene has CDR1 SGHTA and CDR2 FQGNSA. The CDR3 runs to 15 residues. The J segment lost 0 bases and the V segment lost 3 bases, leaving 0 bases of the junction unmatched. CDR3 amino acids: CASSLGLANTGELFF. CDR3 in DNA: TGTGCCAGCAGCTTGGGACTAGCGAACACCGGGGAGCTGTTTTTT.

This chain uses TRBV15 with TRBJ1-1, with TRBD1 matching 8 bases. The CDR3 is made up of 13 amino acids. V lost 1 base, J lost 10 bases, and 5 bases stayed unmatched. Germline loops: CDR1 LNHNV, CDR2 YYDKDF (reference sequence). The DNA of the CDR3 is TGTGCCACCAGCAGAGCCAGGGGGCGGACAGCTTTCTTT. Protein product: CATSRARGRTAFF.

This chain connects TRBV7-3 to TRBJ2-1, with 13 positions matching TRBD2. This CDR3 contains 16 residues. The V gene end was trimmed by 5 bases and the J gene end by 4 bases; junction bases not matched to a gene: 5. CDR1 is SGHTA and CDR2 is FQGTGA in the germline V gene. CDR3 amino acids: CASSTPGLAGYNEQFF. The CDR3 region has the DNA TGTGCCAGCAGCACTCCGGGACTAGCGGGGTACAATGAGCAGTTCTTC. The whole variable domain, remainder taken from reference TRBV7-3 and TRBJ2-1, is GAGVSQTPSNKVTEKGKYVELRCDPISGHTALYWYRQSLGQGPEFLIYFQGTGAADDSGLPNDRFFAVRPEGSVSTLKIQRTERGDSAVYLCASSTPGLAGYNEQFFGPGTRLTVL.

The genes are TRBV6-5 and TRBJ2-1, with 12 bases identical to TRBD2. The V gene end was trimmed by 4 bases and the J gene end by 13 bases; junction bases not matched to a gene: 8. This CDR3 spans 14 amino acids. Germline V CDR1 and CDR2: MNHEY, SVGAGI. The CDR3 sequence is CASSSRLAGGPQFF. The CDR3 nucleotides read TGTGCCAGCAGTTCTCGGCTAGCGGGAGGGCCCCAGTTCTTC.

J is TRBJ2-5 and V is TRBV30, with 12 bases that match TRBD2. J lost 5 bases, V lost 1 base, and 5 bases had no gene match. CDR3 length: 15 residues. CDR1 is GTSNPN, CDR2 SVGIG, per germline (reference sequence). In DNA, the CDR3 is TGTGCCTGGAGTGGACTAGCGGGAGTAGGGGAGACCCAGTACTTC. It translates to CAWSGLAGVGETQYF.